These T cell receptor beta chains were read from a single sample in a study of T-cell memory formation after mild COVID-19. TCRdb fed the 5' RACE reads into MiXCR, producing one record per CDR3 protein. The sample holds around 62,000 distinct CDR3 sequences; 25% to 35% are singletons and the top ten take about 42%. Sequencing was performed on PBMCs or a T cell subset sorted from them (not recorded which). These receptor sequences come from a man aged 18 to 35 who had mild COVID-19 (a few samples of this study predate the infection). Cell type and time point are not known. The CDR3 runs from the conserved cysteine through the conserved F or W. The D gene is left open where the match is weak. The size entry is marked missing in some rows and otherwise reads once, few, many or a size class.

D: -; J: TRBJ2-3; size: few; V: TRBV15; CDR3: CATSSITSLPDTQYF; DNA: TGTGCCACCAGCAGCATCACTAGCCTCCCAGATACGCAGTATTTT
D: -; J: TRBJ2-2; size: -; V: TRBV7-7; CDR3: CASSHGPVTGELFF; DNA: TGTGCTAGCAGCCACGGGCCTGTCACCGGGGAGCTGTTTTTT
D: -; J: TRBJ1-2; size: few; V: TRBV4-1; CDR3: CASSPDRTNYGYTF; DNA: TGCGCCAGCAGCCCCGACAGGACGAACTATGGCTACACCTTC
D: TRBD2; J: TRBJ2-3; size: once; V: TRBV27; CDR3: CASSFVRGGAYTQYF; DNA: TGTGCCAGCAGTTTCGTACGGGGGGGCGCATATACGCAGTATTTT
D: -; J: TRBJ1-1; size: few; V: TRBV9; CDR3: CASSGMGPGAFF; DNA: TGTGCCAGCAGCGGAATGGGTCCTGGAGCTTTCTTT
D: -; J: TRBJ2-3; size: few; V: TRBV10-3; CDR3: CAISESGVLTTNTQYF; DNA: TGTGCCATCAGTGAGTCTGGGGTGCTGACCACAAATACGCAGTATTTT
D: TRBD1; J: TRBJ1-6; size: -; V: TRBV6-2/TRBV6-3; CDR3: CASVERTGVSPLHF; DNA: TGTGCCAGCGTCGAGAGGACAGGGGTTTCACCCCTCCACTTT
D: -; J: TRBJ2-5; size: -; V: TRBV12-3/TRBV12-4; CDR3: CASSSNRRLETQYF; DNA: TGTGCCAGCAGTTCCAACAGGCGGTTGGAGACCCAGTACTTC
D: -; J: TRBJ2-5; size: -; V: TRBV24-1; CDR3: CATSDSRGANQETQYF; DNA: TGTGCCACCAGTGATTCACGAGGGGCCAACCAAGAGACCCAGTACTTC
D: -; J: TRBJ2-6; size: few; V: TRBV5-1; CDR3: CASWSGSGANVLTF; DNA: TGCGCCAGCTGGTCGGGATCTGGGGCCAACGTCCTGACTTTC
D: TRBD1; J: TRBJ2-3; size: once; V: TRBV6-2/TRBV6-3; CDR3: CASSTGDRPSTDTQYF; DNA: TGTGCCAGCAGTACTGGGGACAGGCCTAGCACAGATACGCAGTATTTT
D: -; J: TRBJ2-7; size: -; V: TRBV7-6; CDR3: CASSQMSDSYEQYF; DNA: TGTGCCAGCAGCCAAATGAGTGATTCCTACGAGCAGTACTTC
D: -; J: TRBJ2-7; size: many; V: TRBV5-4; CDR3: CASSFGGGRPGEQYF; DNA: TGTGCCAGCAGCTTTGGAGGGGGGCGTCCTGGCGAGCAGTACTTC
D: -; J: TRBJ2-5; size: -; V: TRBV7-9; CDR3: CASSNSQETQYF; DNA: TGTGCCAGCAGCAATAGCCAAGAGACCCAGTACTTC
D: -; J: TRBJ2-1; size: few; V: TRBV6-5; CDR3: CASSSGVYNEQFF; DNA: TGTGCCAGCAGTTCGGGGGTCTACAATGAGCAGTTCTTC
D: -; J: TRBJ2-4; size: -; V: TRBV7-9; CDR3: CASSSSGSGGNIQYF; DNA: TGTGCCAGCAGCTCCTCCGGGTCCGGGGGAAACATTCAGTACTTC
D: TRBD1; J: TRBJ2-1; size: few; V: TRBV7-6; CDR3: CASSSTGSEQFF; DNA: TGTGCCAGCAGCTCGACAGGGAGTGAGCAGTTCTTC
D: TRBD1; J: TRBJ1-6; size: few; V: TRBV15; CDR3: CATSGETGGASPLHF; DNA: TGTGCCACCAGCGGAGAAACAGGGGGCGCTTCACCCCTCCACTTT
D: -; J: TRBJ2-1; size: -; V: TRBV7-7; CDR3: CASSERQAAWDEQFF; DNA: TGTGCTAGCAGTGAGCGACAGGCGGCCTGGGATGAGCAGTTCTTC
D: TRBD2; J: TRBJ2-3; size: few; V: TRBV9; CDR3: CASSVANAGGVADTQYF; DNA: TGTGCCAGCAGCGTAGCTAACGCGGGGGGGGTCGCAGATACGCAGTATTTT
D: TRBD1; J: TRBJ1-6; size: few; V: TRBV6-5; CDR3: CASSYRAGGYSSYNSPLHF; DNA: TGTGCCAGCAGTTACCGGGCAGGGGGCTACAGCTCCTATAATTCACCCCTCCACTTT
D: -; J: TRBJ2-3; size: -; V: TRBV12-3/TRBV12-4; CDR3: CASSPDRVDTQYF; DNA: TGTGCCAGCAGCCCGGACCGGGTGGATACGCAGTATTTT
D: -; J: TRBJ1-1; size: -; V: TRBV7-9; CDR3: CVPGGVLGTEAFF; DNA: TGTGTCCCCGGCGGGGTTTTGGGTACTGAAGCTTTCTTT
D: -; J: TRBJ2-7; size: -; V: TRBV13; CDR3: CASPSYEQYF; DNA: TGTGCCAGCCCCTCCTACGAGCAGTACTTC
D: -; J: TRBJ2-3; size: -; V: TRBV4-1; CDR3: CASSQRGYDTDTQYF; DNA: TGCGCCAGCAGCCAACGGGGGTACGACACAGATACGCAGTATTTT
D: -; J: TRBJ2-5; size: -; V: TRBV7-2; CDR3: CASSPHGRTYQETQYF; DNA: TGTGCCAGCAGCCCGCACGGCCGGACGTACCAAGAGACCCAGTACTTC